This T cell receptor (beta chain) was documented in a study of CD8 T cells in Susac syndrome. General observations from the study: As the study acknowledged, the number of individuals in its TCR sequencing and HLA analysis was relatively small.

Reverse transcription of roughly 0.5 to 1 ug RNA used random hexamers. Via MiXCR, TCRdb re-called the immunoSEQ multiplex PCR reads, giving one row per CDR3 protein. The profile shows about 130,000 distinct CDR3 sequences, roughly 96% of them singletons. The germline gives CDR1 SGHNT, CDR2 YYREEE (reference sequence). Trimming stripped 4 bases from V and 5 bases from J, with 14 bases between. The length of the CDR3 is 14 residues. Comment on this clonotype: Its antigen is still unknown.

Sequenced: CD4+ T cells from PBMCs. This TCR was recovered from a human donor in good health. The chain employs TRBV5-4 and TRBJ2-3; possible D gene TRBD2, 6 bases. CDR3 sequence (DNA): TGTGCCAGCAGCGGTCGTGGAGGGCAAGATACGCAGTATTTT. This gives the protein CASSGRGGQDTQYF.